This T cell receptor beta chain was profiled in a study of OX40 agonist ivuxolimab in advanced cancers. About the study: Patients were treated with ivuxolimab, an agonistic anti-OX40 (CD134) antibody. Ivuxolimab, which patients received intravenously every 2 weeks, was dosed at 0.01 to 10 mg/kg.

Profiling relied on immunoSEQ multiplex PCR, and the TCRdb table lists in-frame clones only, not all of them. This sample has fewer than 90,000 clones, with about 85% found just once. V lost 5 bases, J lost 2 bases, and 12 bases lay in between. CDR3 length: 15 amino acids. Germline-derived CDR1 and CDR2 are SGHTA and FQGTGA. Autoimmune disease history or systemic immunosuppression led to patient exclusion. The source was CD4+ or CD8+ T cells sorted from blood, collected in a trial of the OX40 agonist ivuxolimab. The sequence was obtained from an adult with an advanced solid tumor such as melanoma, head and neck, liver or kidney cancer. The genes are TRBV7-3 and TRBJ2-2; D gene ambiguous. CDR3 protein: CASSPQPDNTGELFF. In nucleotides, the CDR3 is TGTGCCAGCAGCCCCCAGCCCGATAACACCGGGGAGCTGTTTTTT.